This paragraph reports one TCR beta chain. Its antigen is unknown. The V gene's germline CDR1 is GTSNPN and CDR2 SVGIG (reference sequence). After removal of 3 bases from V and 3 bases from J, the junction contained 4 bases not matched to a gene. The CDR3 totals 13 residues. This record comes from a study of shared clonotypes between healthy human individuals. Study findings and constraints: Incomplete sequencing of sorted subsets was indicated by rarefaction despite large depth.

Profiled with immunoSEQ multiplex PCR; TCRdb holds only in-frame clones, not every one. The table lists approximately 1,500,000 clones, 98% of them singletons. Participating donors were healthy, HIV-negative adults free of recent acute infections or vaccinations. It was into CD45RA+ naive and CD45RA-negative memory subsets that the CD4+ cells were split. Input material: naive CD4+ T cells sorted from blood. Sample subset: CD45RA+ positively selected. This TCR was recovered from a man aged 30 to 39 in good health. J is TRBJ1-2 and V is TRBV30, with 7 bases lining up with TRBD1. Here the CDR3 reads CAWSHGQDYGYTF. The CDR3 coding sequence is TGTGCCTGGAGCCACGGACAGGACTATGGCTACACCTTC.